In its sample, the clone carrying this T cell receptor beta chain was seen many times. Its matching antigen is unknown. From germline, CDR1 is SGHRS and CDR2 YFSETQ. V lost 2 bases, J lost 0 bases, and 1 base stayed unmatched. There are 14 residues in the CDR3. This record belongs to a study of T cells after yellow fever vaccination. General study findings and limits: Primary-vaccination clones mostly resurfaced post-booster (just under 98% CD4, roughly 90% CD8). Relatively few clonotypes were ones that appeared in both CD4 and CD8 compartments. When the response was secondary, it was weaker but reached its peak faster, day 5 versus 15.

Template switching by 5'RACE produced TCR cDNA, adding a universal primer site and UMIs. TCRdb re-analysed the 5' RACE reads in MiXCR, keeping a single row per CDR3 protein. The table includes 310,000 or so distinct CDR3 sequences, 3.6% detected once. Material: PBMCs, obtained on the day of the yellow fever booster vaccination. J is TRBJ1-2 and V is TRBV5-1, with TRBD1 matching over 7 bases. The sequence was collected from a man aged 18 to 30 who received the YFV17D yellow fever vaccine. CDR3 in amino acids: CASSFGTANYGYTF. CDR3 in DNA: TGCGCCAGCAGCTTCGGGACAGCTAACTATGGCTACACCTTC. The full variable domain, rest sourced from reference TRBV5-1 and TRBJ1-2, is KAGVTQTPRYLIKTRGQQVTLSCSPISGHRSVSWYQQTPGQGLQFLFEYFSETQRNKGNFPGRFSGRQFSNSRSEMNVSTLELGDSALYLCASSFGTANYGYTFGSGTRLTVV.